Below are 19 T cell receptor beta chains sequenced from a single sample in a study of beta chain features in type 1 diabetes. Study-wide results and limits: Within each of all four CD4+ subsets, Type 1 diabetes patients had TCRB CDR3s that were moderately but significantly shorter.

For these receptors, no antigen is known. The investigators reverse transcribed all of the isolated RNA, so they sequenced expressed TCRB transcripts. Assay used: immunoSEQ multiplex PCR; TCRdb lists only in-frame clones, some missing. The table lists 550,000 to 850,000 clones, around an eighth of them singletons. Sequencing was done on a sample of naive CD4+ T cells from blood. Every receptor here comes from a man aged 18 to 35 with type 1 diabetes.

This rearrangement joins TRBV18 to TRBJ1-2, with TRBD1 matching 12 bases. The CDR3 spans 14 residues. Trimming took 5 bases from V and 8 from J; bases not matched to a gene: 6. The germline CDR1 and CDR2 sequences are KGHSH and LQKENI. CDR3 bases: TGTGCCAGCTCAACAGGGACAGGGGGCAGAGGCTACACCTTC. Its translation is CASSTGTGGRGYTF.

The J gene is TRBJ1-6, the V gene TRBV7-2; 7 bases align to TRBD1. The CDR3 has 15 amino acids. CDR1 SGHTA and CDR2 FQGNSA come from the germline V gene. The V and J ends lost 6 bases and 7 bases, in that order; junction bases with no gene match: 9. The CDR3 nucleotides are TGTGCCAGCAGTTCTTATACAGGGGAGAATTCACCCCTCCACTTT. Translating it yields CASSSYTGENSPLHF. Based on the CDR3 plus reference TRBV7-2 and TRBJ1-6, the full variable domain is GAGVSQSPSNKVTEKGKDVELRCDPISGHTALYWYRQSLGQGLEFLIYFQGNSAPDKSGLPSDRFSAERTGGSVSTLTIQRTQQEDSAVYLCASSSYTGENSPLHFGNGTRLTVT.

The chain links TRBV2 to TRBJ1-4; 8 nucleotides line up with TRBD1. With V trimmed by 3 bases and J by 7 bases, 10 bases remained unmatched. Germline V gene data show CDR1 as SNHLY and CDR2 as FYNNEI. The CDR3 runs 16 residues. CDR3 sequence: CASSDLGTGVSEKLFF. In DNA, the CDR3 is TGTGCCAGCAGTGATTTAGGGACAGGTGTATCTGAAAAACTGTTTTTT.

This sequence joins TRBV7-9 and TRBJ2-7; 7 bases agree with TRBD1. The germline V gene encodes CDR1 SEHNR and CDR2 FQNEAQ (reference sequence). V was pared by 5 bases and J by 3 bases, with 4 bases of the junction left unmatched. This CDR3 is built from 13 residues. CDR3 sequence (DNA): TGTGCCAGCAGCCACAGGGGATACTACGAGCAGTACTTC. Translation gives CASSHRGYYEQYF.

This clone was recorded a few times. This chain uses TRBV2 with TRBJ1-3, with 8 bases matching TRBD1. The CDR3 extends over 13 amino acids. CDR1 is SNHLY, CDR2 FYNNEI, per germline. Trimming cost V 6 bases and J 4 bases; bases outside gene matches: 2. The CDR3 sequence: CASRTGEGNTIYF. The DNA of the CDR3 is TGTGCCAGCAGGACAGGGGAAGGAAACACCATATATTTT.

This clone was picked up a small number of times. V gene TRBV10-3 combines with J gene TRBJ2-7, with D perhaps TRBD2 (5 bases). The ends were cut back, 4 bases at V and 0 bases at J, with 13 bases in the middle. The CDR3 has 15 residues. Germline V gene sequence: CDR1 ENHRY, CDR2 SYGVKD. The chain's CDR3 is CAISVLSTSSYEQYF. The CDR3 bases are TGTGCCATCAGTGTCCTTTCTACTAGCTCCTACGAGCAGTACTTC.

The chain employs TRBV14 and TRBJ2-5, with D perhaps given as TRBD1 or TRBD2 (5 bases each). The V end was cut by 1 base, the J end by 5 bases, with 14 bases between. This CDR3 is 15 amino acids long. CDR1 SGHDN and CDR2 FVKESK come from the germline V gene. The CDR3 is CASSQGVRGGETQYF. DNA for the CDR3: TGTGCCAGCAGCCAAGGAGTTAGGGGCGGGGAGACCCAGTACTTC.

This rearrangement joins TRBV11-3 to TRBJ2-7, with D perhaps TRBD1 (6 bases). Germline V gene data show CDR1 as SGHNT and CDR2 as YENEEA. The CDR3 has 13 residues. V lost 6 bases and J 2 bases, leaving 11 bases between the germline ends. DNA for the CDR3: TGTGCCAGCAGGTGGACAGAGGCCTACGAGCAGTACTTC. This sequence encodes CASRWTEAYEQYF.

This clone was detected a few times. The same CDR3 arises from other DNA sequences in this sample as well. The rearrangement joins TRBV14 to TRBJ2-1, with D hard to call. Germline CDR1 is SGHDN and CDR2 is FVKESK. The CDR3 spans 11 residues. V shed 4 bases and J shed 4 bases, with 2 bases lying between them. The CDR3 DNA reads TGTGCCAGCAGCCTATACAATGAGCAGTTCTTC. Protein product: CASSLYNEQFF.

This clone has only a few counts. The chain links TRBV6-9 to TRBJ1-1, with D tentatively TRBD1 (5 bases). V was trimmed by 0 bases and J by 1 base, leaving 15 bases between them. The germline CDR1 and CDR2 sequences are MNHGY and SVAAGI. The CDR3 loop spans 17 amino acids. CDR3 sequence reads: CASSYSTEDGQNTEAFF. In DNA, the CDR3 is TGTGCCAGCAGTTATTCAACGGAGGACGGACAGAACACTGAAGCTTTCTTT.

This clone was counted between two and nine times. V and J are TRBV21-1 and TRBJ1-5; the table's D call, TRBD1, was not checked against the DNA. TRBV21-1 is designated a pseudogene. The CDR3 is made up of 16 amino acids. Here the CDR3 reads CASSARQGPLNQPQHF. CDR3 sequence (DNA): TGTGCCAGCAGCGCACGACAGGGTCCCCTAAATCAGCCCCAGCATTTT.

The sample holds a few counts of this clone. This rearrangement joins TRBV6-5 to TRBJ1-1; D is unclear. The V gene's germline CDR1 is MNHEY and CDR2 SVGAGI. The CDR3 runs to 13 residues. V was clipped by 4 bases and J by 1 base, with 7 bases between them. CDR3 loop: CASSLAQNTEAFF. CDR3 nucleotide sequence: TGTGCCAGCAGTTTAGCCCAGAACACTGAAGCTTTCTTT.

CDR3 bases: TGTGCCAGCAGCTTTGGCGGGGGAGACACCGGGGAGCTGTTTTTT. This encodes CASSFGGGDTGELFF. This chain joins TRBV7-2 and TRBJ2-2; the match to TRBD2 covers 7 bases. After removal of 3 bases from V and 3 bases from J, the junction contained 4 bases not matched to a gene. CDR1 is SGHTA, CDR2 FQGNSA, per germline. The CDR3 is 15 amino acids.

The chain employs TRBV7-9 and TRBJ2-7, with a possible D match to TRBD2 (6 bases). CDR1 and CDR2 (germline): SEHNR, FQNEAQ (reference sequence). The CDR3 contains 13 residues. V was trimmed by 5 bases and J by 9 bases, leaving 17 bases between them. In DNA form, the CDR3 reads TGTGCCAGCAGCACCCAGGGAGGCCGCGGGCAGTACTTC. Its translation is CASSTQGGRGQYF.

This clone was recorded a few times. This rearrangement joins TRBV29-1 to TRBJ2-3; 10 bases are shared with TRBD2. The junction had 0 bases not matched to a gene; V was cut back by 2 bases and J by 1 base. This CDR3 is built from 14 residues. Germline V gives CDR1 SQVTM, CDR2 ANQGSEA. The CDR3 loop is CSVELAGGTDTQYF. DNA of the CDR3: TGCAGCGTTGAACTAGCGGGGGGCACAGATACGCAGTATTTT.

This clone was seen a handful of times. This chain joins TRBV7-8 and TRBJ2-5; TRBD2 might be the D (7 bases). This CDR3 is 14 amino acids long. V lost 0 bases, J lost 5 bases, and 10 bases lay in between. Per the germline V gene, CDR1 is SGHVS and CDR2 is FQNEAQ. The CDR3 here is CASSLAGGPETQYF. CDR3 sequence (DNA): TGTGCCAGCAGCTTAGCGGGGGGGCCGGAGACCCAGTACTTC.

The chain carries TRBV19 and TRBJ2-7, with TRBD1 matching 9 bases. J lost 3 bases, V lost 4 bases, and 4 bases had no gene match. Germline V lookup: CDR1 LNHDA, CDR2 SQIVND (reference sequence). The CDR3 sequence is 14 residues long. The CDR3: CASSTGTGIYEQYF. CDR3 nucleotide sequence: TGTGCCAGTAGTACCGGGACAGGGATCTACGAGCAGTACTTC.

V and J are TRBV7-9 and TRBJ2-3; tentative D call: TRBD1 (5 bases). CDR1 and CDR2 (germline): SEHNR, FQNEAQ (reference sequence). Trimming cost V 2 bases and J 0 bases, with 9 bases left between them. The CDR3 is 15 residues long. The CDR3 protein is CASSLQGASTDTQYF. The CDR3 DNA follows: TGTGCCAGCAGCTTACAAGGGGCCAGCACAGATACGCAGTATTTT. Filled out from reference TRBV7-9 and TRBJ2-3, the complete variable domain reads DTGVSQNPRHKITKRGQNVTFRCDPISEHNRLYWYRQTLGQGPEFLTYFQNEAQLEKSRLLSDRFSAERPKGSFSTLEIQRTEQGDSAMYLCASSLQGASTDTQYFGPGTRLTVL.

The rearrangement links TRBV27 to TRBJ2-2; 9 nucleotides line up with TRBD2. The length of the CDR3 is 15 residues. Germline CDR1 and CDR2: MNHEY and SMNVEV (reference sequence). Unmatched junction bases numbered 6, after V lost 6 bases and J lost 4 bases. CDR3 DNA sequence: TGTGCCAGCAGAGCTAGCGGGGTTGGCACCGGGGAGCTGTTTTTT. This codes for CASRASGVGTGELFF.